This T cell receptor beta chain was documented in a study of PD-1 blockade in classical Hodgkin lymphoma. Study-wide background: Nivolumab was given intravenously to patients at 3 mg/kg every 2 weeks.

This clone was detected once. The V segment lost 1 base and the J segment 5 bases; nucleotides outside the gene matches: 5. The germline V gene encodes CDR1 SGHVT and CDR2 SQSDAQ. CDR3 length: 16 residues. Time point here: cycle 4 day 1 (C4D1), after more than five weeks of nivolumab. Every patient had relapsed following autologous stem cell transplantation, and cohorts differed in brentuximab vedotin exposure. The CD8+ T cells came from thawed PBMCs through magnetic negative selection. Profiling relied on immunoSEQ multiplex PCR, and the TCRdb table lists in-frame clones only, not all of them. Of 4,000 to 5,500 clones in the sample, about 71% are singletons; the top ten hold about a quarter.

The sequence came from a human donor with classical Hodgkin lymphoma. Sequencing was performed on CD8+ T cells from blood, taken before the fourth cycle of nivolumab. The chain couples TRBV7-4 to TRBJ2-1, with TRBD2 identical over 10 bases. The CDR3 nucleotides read TGTGCCAGCAGCTTAGGCCCAGCGGGAGGGGACAATGAGCAGTTCTTC. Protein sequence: CASSLGPAGGDNEQFF.